The next 21 T cell receptor beta chains were all read from a single sample in a study of a mutant IDH1 vaccine in newly diagnosed glioma. The antigens of these receptors remain unknown. TCRdb keeps only in-frame clones here, not all; method: immunoSEQ multiplex PCR. The table shows around 52,000 clones, with roughly 78% occurring only once. Time point reported: week 5, during vaccination. In the vaccine, a single dose held 300 ug of the mutant IDH1 20-mer peptide, along with topical imiquimod. Sequences were derived from PBMCs, sampled from a glioma patient whose treatment included an IDH1 peptide vaccine. The receptors here all came from a woman aged 40 to 55 with glioma.

CDR3 region: CASSPLLGQGSTDTQYF. For the CDR3, the DNA is TGTGCCAGCAGCCCCCTCCTAGGACAGGGGTCCACAGATACGCAGTATTTT. The chain recombines TRBV11-2 with TRBJ2-3; 9 bases map to TRBD1. CDR1 is SGHAT, CDR2 FQNNGV, per germline. V lost 5 bases, J lost 2 bases, and 11 bases stayed unmatched. The CDR3 runs to 17 residues.

The rearrangement joins TRBV4-1 to TRBJ1-5, with TRBD1 as a possible D gene (5 bases). Trimming took off 0 bases at V and 9 bases at J, with 18 bases between the two ends. From germline, CDR1 is MGHRA and CDR2 YSYEKL. The CDR3 extends over 16 amino acids. CDR3 protein: CASSQEYGGGKGPQHF. The CDR3 DNA is TGCGCCAGCAGCCAAGAATACGGTGGGGGGAAGGGGCCCCAGCATTTT.

The chain couples TRBV5-1 to TRBJ1-4; a possible D gene is TRBD1 (5 bases). This CDR3 has 21 amino acids. Trimming removed 4 bases at V and 0 bases at J, with 28 bases between. Germline-derived CDR1 and CDR2 are SGHRS and YFSETQ. The CDR3 nucleotides read TGCGCCAGCAGCGGCCCCGGGGAGGAAGCAGGGCGAGTTGCAACTAATGAAAAACTGTTTTTT. Its protein product is CASSGPGEEAGRVATNEKLFF. Together with reference TRBV5-1 and TRBJ1-4, the CDR3 gives the full variable domain: KAGVTQTPRYLIKTRGQQVTLSCSPISGHRSVSWYQQTPGQGLQFLFEYFSETQRNKGNFPGRFSGRQFSNSRSEMNVSTLELGDSALYLCASSGPGEEAGRVATNEKLFFGSGTQLSVL.

This clone has just one count. V usage is TRBV25-1 and J usage is TRBJ2-7; the D gene could be TRBD1 or TRBD2 (5 bases each). The CDR3 contains 17 residues. Per germline, CDR1 MGHDK and CDR2 SYGVNS. Trimming stripped 1 base from V and 5 bases from J, with 21 bases between. The CDR3 reads CASSESSRLGELHEQYF. DNA for the CDR3: TGTGCCAGCAGTGAATCCAGCCGTTTGGGGGAACTCCACGAGCAGTACTTC.

V gene TRBV5-6 combines with J gene TRBJ1-1; D remains ambiguous. Per the germline V gene, CDR1 is SGHDT and CDR2 is YYEEEE. The CDR3 is made up of 15 amino acids. The V end was cut by 0 bases, the J end by 1 base, with 10 bases between. CDR3 coding DNA: TGTGCCAGCAGCTTGGATCTGGGGTCGAACACTGAAGCTTTCTTT. It is translated as CASSLDLGSNTEAFF.

The V call is TRBV27, the J call TRBJ2-7, with D perhaps matching TRBD1 (6 bases). The CDR3 is made up of 15 amino acids. In germline, CDR1 is MNHEY, CDR2 SMNVEV (reference sequence). Trimming stripped 6 bases from V and 1 base from J, with 16 bases between. CDR3 nucleotide sequence: TGTGCCAGCAGCCTCCTCGGGACATCTTCCTACGAGCAGTACTTC. Its translation is CASSLLGTSSYEQYF.

The rearrangement links TRBV7-9 to TRBJ2-7; D uncertain. The V end lost 5 bases, the J end lost 0 bases, and 14 bases lay between the germline ends. Germline CDR1 and CDR2: SEHNR and FQNEAQ (reference sequence). The CDR3 consists of 15 residues. Here the CDR3 reads CASSGDTLSSYEQYF. CDR3 coding DNA: TGTGCCAGCAGCGGTGACACCCTGAGCTCCTACGAGCAGTACTTC.

This chain connects TRBV4-1 to TRBJ1-1; TRBD1 aligns across 11 bases. The germline V gene encodes CDR1 MGHRA and CDR2 YSYEKL. This CDR3 comprises 16 residues. J gave up 2 bases and V 4 bases, and 6 bases lay outside the gene matches. The CDR3 nucleotides are TGCGCCAGCAGCCTCGGACAGGGGGCGCGAAACACTGAAGCTTTCTTT. It yields the protein CASSLGQGARNTEAFF.

This clone was picked up a small number of times. The chain has TRBV30 and TRBJ2-2, with unresolved D. The ends were cut back, 2 bases at V and 5 bases at J, with 9 bases in the middle. From germline, CDR1 is GTSNPN and CDR2 SVGIG (reference sequence). This CDR3 is 13 amino acids long. CDR3 sequence reads: CAWSLRNTGELFF. The CDR3 nucleotides read TGTGCCTGGAGTCTTCGGAATACCGGGGAGCTGTTTTTT.

The gene calls are TRBV30 and TRBJ2-5, with D hard to call. V lost 4 bases, J lost 4 bases, and 13 bases lay in between. The CDR3 is 13 amino acids. Germline V gene data show CDR1 as GTSNPN and CDR2 as SVGIG (reference sequence). CDR3 region: CAWTADPRETQYF. For the CDR3, the DNA is TGTGCCTGGACTGCGGACCCACGAGAGACCCAGTACTTC. The variable domain in full, completed from reference TRBV30 and TRBJ2-5, reads SQTIHQWPATLVQPVGSPLSLECTVEGTSNPNLYWYRQAAGRGLQLLFYSVGIGQISSEVPQNLSASRPQDRQFILSSKKLLLSDSGFYLCAWTADPRETQYFGPGTRLLVL.

The chain links TRBV2 to TRBJ2-2; D is perhaps TRBD1 (5 bases). The CDR3 totals 15 residues. Deletions cut 4 bases from V and 8 bases from J, with 17 bases between. Germline assignment: CDR1 SNHLY and CDR2 FYNNEI. Here the CDR3 reads CASSVGEIRAGELFF. The CDR3 bases are TGTGCCAGCAGTGTAGGAGAAATCAGGGCGGGGGAGCTGTTTTTT.

The chain carries TRBV5-1 and TRBJ2-7, with D maybe TRBD2 (6 bases). Trimming took off 3 bases at V and 0 bases at J, with 10 bases between the two ends. The germline CDR1 and CDR2 sequences are SGHRS and YFSETQ. The CDR3 length is 14 residues. The CDR3 spells CASSSGDPSYEQYF. In DNA form, the CDR3 reads TGCGCCAGCAGCTCGGGAGACCCCTCCTACGAGCAGTACTTC.

The chain combines TRBV11-2 with TRBJ2-1; D is uncertain. Trimming removed 6 bases at V and 3 bases at J, with 6 bases between. Per the germline V gene, CDR1 is SGHAT and CDR2 is FQNNGV. The CDR3 is 12 amino acids. The CDR3 loop reads CASRSDYNEQFF. The CDR3 region has the DNA TGTGCCAGCAGATCGGACTACAATGAGCAGTTCTTC.

This chain uses TRBV19 with TRBJ1-5, with D unresolved. The CDR3 spans 14 residues. Trimming removed 1 base from V and 11 bases from J, with 15 bases in between. Germline assignment: CDR1 LNHDA and CDR2 SQIVND (reference sequence). Here the CDR3 DNA reads TGTGCCAGTAGTATAGCCCCTGAGGGTTCGGCCCAGCATTTT. This sequence encodes CASSIAPEGSAQHF.

V usage is TRBV7-8 and J usage is TRBJ1-2, with 8 bases lining up with TRBD1. The germline V gene has CDR1 SGHVS and CDR2 FQNEAQ. The J segment lost 7 bases and the V segment lost 3 bases, leaving 13 bases of the junction unmatched. This CDR3 spans 16 amino acids. CDR3 nucleotide sequence: TGTGCCAGCAGCTTGTTAAGCGAGACAGGGGACCTTGGCTACACCTTC. Its translation: CASSLLSETGDLGYTF. Variable domain in full (rest from reference TRBV7-8 and TRBJ1-2): GAGVSQSPRYKVAKRGQDVALRCDPISGHVSLFWYQQALGQGPEFLTYFQNEAQLDKSGLPSDRFFAERPEGSVSTLKIQRTQQEDSAVYLCASSLLSETGDLGYTFGSGTRLTVV.

The chain carries TRBV30 and TRBJ1-3; TRBD1 agrees at 7 bases. The V segment lost 3 bases and the J segment 0 bases; nucleotides outside the gene matches: 5. Germline CDR1 is GTSNPN and CDR2 is SVGIG (reference sequence). CDR3 length: 15 residues. The CDR3 is CAWSRDSYSGNTIYF. The CDR3 bases are TGTGCCTGGAGCCGGGACAGTTACTCTGGAAACACCATATATTTT.

This clone has only one observation. V usage is TRBV5-6 and J usage is TRBJ2-7, with 7 bases identical to TRBD1. V lost 6 bases, J lost 3 bases, and 6 bases stayed unmatched. CDR3 length: 13 amino acids. In germline, CDR1 is SGHDT, CDR2 YYEEEE. The CDR3 sequence is CASTLDRYYEQYF. CDR3 in DNA: TGTGCCAGCACTCTGGACAGGTACTACGAGCAGTACTTC.

The chain links TRBV7-9 to TRBJ1-3; D might be TRBD1 (5 bases). V was trimmed by 4 bases and J by 0 bases, leaving 16 bases between them. This CDR3 comprises 17 residues. Germline V gives CDR1 SEHNR, CDR2 FQNEAQ (reference sequence). CDR3 DNA sequence: TGTGCCAGCAGCTGGTGGGGGGACGGTAGCTCTGGAAACACCATATATTTT. Translation gives CASSWWGDGSSGNTIYF. Complete variable domain (other parts from reference TRBV7-9 and TRBJ1-3): DTGVSQNPRHKITKRGQNVTFRCDPISEHNRLYWYRQTLGQGPEFLTYFQNEAQLEKSRLLSDRFSAERPKGSFSTLEIQRTEQGDSAMYLCASSWWGDGSSGNTIYFGEGSWLTVV.

This chain uses TRBV5-1 with TRBJ1-1; tentatively, D is TRBD1 (5 bases). CDR1 is SGHRS, CDR2 YFSETQ, per germline. This CDR3 region has 14 residues. The V and J ends lost 0 bases and 9 bases respectively, with 15 bases between them. The CDR3 DNA reads as TGCGCCAGCAGCTTGGAGGGGATCCCACCCCAAGCTTTCTTT. Its translation is CASSLEGIPPQAFF.

The chain couples TRBV27 to TRBJ1-4, with D possibly TRBD1 on 5 matching bases. Deletions cut 6 bases from V and 8 bases from J, with 13 bases between. This CDR3 is built from 13 residues. CDR1 and CDR2 from the germline V gene are MNHEY and SMNVEV (reference sequence). In DNA, the CDR3 is TGTGCCAGCAGCCGGGAGGGGAGGGAAAAACTGTTTTTT. Its protein is CASSREGREKLFF.

This chain joins TRBV19 and TRBJ1-4; TRBD1 aligns across 7 bases. Looked up from germline, CDR1 is LNHDA and CDR2 is SQIVND (reference sequence). V trimming: 10 bases; J trimming: 6 bases; junction bases outside the gene matches: 14. The CDR3 extends over 15 amino acids. CDR3 sequence: CATREMGQLYEKLFF. As DNA, the CDR3 is TGTGCCACCCGCGAGATGGGACAGCTATATGAAAAACTGTTTTTT.